The subject of this entry is one TCR beta chain. These data originate in a study of blood T cell repertoires in COVID-19. In germline, CDR1 is MNHEY, CDR2 SVGAGI. V gave up 10 bases and J gave up 4 bases; unmatched junction bases: 6. This CDR3 spans 13 amino acids. The data were produced by immunoSEQ multiplex PCR, yet TCRdb's version contains in-frame clones alone and is incomplete. The sample shows 31,000 or so clones, 80% to 90% of them seen only once. Sequencing used peripheral blood. The receptor comes from a man older than 75 with acute or convalescent COVID-19. The genes are TRBV6-5 and TRBJ2-2; TRBD1 matches at 7 bases. CDR3 loop: CATQGESTGELFF. CDR3 nucleotides: TGTGCCACCCAGGGGGAGAGCACCGGGGAGCTGTTTTTT.